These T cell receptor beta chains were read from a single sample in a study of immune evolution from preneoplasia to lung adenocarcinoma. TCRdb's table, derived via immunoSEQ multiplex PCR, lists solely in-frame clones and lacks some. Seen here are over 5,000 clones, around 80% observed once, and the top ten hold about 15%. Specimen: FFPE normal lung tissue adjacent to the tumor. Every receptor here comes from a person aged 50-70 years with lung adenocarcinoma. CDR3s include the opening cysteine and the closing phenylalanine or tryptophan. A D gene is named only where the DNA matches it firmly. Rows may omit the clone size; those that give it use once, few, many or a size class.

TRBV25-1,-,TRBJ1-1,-,TGTGCCAGCTCTGAGGTGAACACTGAAGTTTTCTTT,CASSEVNTEVFF
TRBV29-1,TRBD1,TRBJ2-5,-,TGCAGCGTTGAAGATTCCGACAGGGGGAGGAGGGAGACCCAGTACTTC,CSVEDSDRGRRETQYF
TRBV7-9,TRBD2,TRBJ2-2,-,TGTGCCAGCAGCTCCTACGGACTAGTAACAGGCGGGGAGCTGTTTTTT,CASSSYGLVTGGELFF
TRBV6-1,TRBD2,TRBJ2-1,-,TGTGCCAGCAGTGAAGCTACGGGAGGGCCGCAGAATGAGCAGTTCTTC,CASSEATGGPQNEQFF
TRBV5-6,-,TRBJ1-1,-,TGTGCCAGCAGCTTTAGGAGGGGTAACACTGAAGCTTTCTTT,CASSFRRGNTEAFF
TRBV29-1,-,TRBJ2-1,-,TGCAGCGTTGGGTCTCATGAGCAGTTCTTC,CSVGSHEQFF
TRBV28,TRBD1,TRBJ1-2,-,TGTGCCAGCAGTTTATGGAGGACAGGAACAAACTATGGCTACACCTTC,CASSLWRTGTNYGYTF
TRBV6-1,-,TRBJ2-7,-,TGTGCCAGCATTAGCGGAGTTTACGAGCAGTACTTC,CASISGVYEQYF
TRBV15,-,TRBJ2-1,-,TGTGCCACCAGCAGAGATTGGAGGGCCCAGGACAATGAGCAGTTCTTC,CATSRDWRAQDNEQFF
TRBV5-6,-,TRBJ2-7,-,TGTGCCAGCAGCTCGACTCCGCGAACTAGCCTAACCTACGAGCAGTACTTC,CASSSTPRTSLTYEQYF
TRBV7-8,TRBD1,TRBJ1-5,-,TGTGCCAGCAGCTTAGGGGGGGACAGAAGATATCAGCCCCAGCATTTT,CASSLGGDRRYQPQHF
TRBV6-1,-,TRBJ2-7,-,TGTGCCAGCAGGGCACTCACCGAGCAGTACTTC,CASRALTEQYF
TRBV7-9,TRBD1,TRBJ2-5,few,TGTGCCAGCAGCCTAGGGTCAGGGGGCGAGACCCAGTACTTC,CASSLGSGGETQYF
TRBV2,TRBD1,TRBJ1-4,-,TGTGCCAGCAACTTACCGGGACAGGGTGAAAAACTGTTTTTT,CASNLPGQGEKLFF
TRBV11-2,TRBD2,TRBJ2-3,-,TGTGCCAGCAGCCTGGGAGGGGAAAACACAGATACGCAGTATTTT,CASSLGGENTDTQYF
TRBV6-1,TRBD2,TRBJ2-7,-,TGTGCCAGCAGTGAATTTGTGGGGGGGATGAACGAGCAGTACTTC,CASSEFVGGMNEQYF
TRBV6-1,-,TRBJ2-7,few,TGTGCCAGCAGTGTTAACATAAACGAGCAGTACTTC,CASSVNINEQYF
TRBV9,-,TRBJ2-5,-,TGTGCCAGCAGCCCGGGCGGGATAGAGACCCAGTACTTC,CASSPGGIETQYF
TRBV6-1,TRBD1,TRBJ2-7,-,TGTGCCACTGGACAGGGAACCGAGCAGTACTTC,CATGQGTEQYF
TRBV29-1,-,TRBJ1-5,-,TGCAGCGCTTCCTCAGGGTATAATCAGCCCCAGCATTTT,CSASSGYNQPQHF
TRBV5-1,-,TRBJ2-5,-,TGCGCCAGCAGCTTGGAAGGGGCCCATCGACAAGAGACCCAGTACTTC,CASSLEGAHRQETQYF
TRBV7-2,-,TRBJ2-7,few,TGTGCCAGCAGCTTAGGGGGGTATCCTAAAGACTACGAGCAGTACTTC,CASSLGGYPKDYEQYF
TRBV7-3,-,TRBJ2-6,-,TGTGCCAGCAGCCCGCTAAGGGGCTTGCCCTCTGGGGCCAACGTCCTGACTTTC,CASSPLRGLPSGANVLTF
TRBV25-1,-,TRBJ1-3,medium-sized,TGTGCCAGCACTCCTGGGGACACCATATATTTT,CASTPGDTIYF
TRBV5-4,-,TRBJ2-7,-,TGTGCCAGCAGCTTGGGGGGGCTATACGAGCAGTACTTC,CASSLGGLYEQYF